This TCR beta chain comes out of a study of naive and memory T cell subsets. The SP2 primer and nested alpha and beta constant region primers amplified ligated cDNA in four rounds. In TCRdb, the UMI-ligation and nested PCR reads were re-called with MiXCR into one record per CDR3 protein. The sample records fewer than 35,000 distinct CDR3 sequences, less than 8.5% being singletons. The table lists this clonotype with many counts. The CDR3 extends over 14 amino acids. V was shortened by 6 bases and J by 5 bases, with 11 bases between the two germline ends. Germline CDR1 and CDR2: SNHLY and FYNNEI. Treatment of the sample: skin biopsy from PPD injection site in Mantoux-positive individual. The library had UMIs added by 3' ligation of an oligonucleotide to TCR cDNA.

The V gene is TRBV2, the J gene TRBJ1-6, with D possibly TRBD1 on 5 matching bases. The receptor was isolated from an adult in good health. Sequenced material: skin, taken from a tuberculin skin test site. Here the CDR3 DNA reads TGTGCCAGCAGGGCCGGGACCCATAATTCACCCCTCCACTTT. Translated, it gives CASRAGTHNSPLHF. The entire variable domain, with the rest obtained from reference TRBV2 and TRBJ1-6, is as follows: EPEVTQTPSHQVTQMGQEVILRCVPISNHLYFYWYRQILGQKVEFLVSFYNNEISEKSEIFDDQFSVERPDGSNFTLKIRSTKLEDSAMYFCASRAGTHNSPLHFGNGTRLTVT.